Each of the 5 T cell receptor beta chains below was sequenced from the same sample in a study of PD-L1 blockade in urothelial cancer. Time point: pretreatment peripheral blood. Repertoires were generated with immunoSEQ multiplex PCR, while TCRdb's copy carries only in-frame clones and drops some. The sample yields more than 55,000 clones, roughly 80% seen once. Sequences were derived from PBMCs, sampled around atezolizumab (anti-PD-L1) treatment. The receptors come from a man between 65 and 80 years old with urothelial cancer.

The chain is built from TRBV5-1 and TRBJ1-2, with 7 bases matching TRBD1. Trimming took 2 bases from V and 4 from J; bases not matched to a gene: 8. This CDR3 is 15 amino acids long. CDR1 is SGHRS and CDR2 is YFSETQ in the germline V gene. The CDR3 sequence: CASSFGAGGGYGYTF. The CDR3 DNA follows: TGCGCCAGCAGCTTCGGGGCAGGGGGAGGCTATGGCTACACCTTC.

This chain's CDR3 is CASSPGWGPKGETQYF. CDR3 sequence (DNA): TGTGCCAGCAGCCCAGGTTGGGGCCCCAAGGGAGAGACCCAGTACTTC. This chain uses TRBV11-2 with TRBJ2-5; a weak D match, TRBD1 (5 bases). V was shortened by 5 bases and J by 4 bases, with 20 bases between the two germline ends. This CDR3 is 16 amino acids long. In germline, CDR1 is SGHAT, CDR2 FQNNGV.

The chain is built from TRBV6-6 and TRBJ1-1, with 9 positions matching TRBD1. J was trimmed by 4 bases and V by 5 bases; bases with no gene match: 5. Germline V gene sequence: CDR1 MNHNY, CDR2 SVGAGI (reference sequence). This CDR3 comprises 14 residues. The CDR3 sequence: CASSPQGASTEAFF. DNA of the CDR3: TGTGCCAGCAGTCCACAGGGGGCGAGCACTGAAGCTTTCTTT.

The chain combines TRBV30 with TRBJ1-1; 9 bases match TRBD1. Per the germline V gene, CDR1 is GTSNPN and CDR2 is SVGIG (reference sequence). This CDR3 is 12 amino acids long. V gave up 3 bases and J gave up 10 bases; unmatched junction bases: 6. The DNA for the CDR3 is TGTGCCTGGAGAGAGACAGGGGGGGTAGCTTTCTTT. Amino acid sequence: CAWRETGGVAFF. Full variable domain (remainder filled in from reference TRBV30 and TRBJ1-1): SQTIHQWPATLVQPVGSPLSLECTVEGTSNPNLYWYRQAAGRGLQLLFYSVGIGQISSEVPQNLSASRPQDRQFILSSKKLLLSDSGFYLCAWRETGGVAFFGQGTRLTVV.

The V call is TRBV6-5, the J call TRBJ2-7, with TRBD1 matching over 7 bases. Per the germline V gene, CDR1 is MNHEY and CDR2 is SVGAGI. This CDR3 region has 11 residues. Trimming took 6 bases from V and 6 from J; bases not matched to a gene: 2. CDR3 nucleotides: TGTGCCAGCAGCCCAGGGGGCGAGCAGTACTTC. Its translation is CASSPGGEQYF.